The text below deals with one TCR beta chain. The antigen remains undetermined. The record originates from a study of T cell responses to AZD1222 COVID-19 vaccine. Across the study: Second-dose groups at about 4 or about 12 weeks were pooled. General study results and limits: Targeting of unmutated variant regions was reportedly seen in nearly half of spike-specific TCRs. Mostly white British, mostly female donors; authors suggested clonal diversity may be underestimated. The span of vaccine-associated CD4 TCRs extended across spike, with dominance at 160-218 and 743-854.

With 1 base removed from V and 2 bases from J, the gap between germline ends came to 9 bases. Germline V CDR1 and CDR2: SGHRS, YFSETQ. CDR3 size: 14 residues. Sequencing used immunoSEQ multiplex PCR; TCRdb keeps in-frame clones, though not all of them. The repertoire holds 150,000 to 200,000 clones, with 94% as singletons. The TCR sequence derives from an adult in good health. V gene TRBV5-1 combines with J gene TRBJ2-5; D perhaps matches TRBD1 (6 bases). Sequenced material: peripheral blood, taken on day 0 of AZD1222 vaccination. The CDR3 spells CASSLTGTQETQYF. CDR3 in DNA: TGCGCCAGCAGCTTGACAGGGACGCAAGAGACCCAGTACTTC.